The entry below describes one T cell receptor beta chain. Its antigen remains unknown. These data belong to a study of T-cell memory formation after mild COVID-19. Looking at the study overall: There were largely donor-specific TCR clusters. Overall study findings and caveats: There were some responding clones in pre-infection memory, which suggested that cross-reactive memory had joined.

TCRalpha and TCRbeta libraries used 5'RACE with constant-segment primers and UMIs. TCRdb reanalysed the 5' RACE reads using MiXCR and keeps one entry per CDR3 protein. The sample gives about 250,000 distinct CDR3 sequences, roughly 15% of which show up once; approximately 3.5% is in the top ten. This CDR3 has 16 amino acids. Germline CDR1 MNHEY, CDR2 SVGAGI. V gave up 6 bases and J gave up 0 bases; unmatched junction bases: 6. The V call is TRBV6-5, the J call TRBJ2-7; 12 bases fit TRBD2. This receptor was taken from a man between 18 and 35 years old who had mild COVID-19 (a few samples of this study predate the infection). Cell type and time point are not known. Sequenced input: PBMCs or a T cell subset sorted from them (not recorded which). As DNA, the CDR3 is TGTGCCAGCAGCCAAACTAGCGGGGGGCTCTCCTACGAGCAGTACTTC. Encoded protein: CASSQTSGGLSYEQYF.